One sample yielded the 14 T cell receptor beta chains listed below, sequenced in a study of T-cell reconstitution after alpha-beta-depleted transplantation in children. Preparation of the TCRbeta library involved a method that used unique molecular identifiers. MiXCR was run by TCRdb on the PCR reads, yielding one entry per CDR3 protein. The sample contains 200,000 to 250,000 distinct CDR3 sequences, just under 8.5% of which appear only once. The sequencing used PBMCs, mostly from graft donor cells, collected 180 days after TCRalphabeta/CD19-depleted stem cell transplant. These receptors were taken from a male patient between 5 and 17 years old who had a stem cell transplant for acute lymphoblastic leukemia, so the T cells may come from the graft donor.

This clonotype was seen at least ten times. The CDR3 DNA is TGTGCCAGCAGTATTCGGGGACCGCTGGCCTACGAGCAGTACTTC. Residues: CASSIRGPLAYEQYF. V gene TRBV11-2 combines with J gene TRBJ2-7; D may correspond to TRBD1 or TRBD2 (5 bases each). The V and J ends lost 6 bases and 2 bases respectively, with 17 bases between them. Germline V gene data show CDR1 as SGHAT and CDR2 as FQNNGV. The CDR3 covers 15 residues.

In this sample, this clonotype turned up many times. The rearrangement links TRBV7-9 to TRBJ1-1, with D uncertain. This CDR3 comprises 14 residues. Germline V gene data show CDR1 as SEHNR and CDR2 as FQNEAQ (reference sequence). The ends were cut back, 2 bases at V and 2 bases at J, with 9 bases in the middle. CDR3: CASSLPFINTEAFF. CDR3 in DNA: TGTGCCAGCAGCTTACCATTTATCAACACTGAAGCTTTCTTT.

This clonotype was observed at least ten times. The chain carries TRBV5-1 and TRBJ1-6; 8 bases line up with TRBD1. There are 15 residues in the CDR3. With V trimmed by 4 bases and J by 7 bases, 7 bases remained unmatched. Per the germline V gene, CDR1 is SGHRS and CDR2 is YFSETQ. The CDR3 nucleotides are TGCGCCAGCAGCGTAGACAGGGGAGGAAATTCACCCCTCCACTTT. Translated, it gives CASSVDRGGNSPLHF.

At least ten counts were recorded for this clonotype. This rearrangement joins TRBV20-1 to TRBJ1-1; D is perhaps TRBD1 (5 bases). V lost 3 bases to trimming and J lost 4 bases, with 24 bases between them. Per germline, CDR1 DFQATT and CDR2 SNEGSKA (reference sequence). The CDR3 extends over 17 amino acids. The CDR3 DNA is TGCAGTGCTAGTGCTCGTCTCGGGACTTCGAAGAGCACTGAAGCTTTCTTT. Its translation is CSASARLGTSKSTEAFF.

This clonotype was counted many times. The V gene is TRBV25-1, the J gene TRBJ2-1; the match to TRBD2 covers 7 bases. V lost 1 base and J lost 2; bases outside the gene matches: 11. The CDR3 has 18 amino acids. CDR1 MGHDK and CDR2 SYGVNS come from the germline V gene. This chain's CDR3 is CASSESTSGGSPYNEQFF. The CDR3 DNA reads TGTGCCAGCAGTGAATCCACCTCGGGGGGATCCCCCTACAATGAGCAGTTCTTC.

A note on this clonotype: This may arise from a read error, as a much more abundant clone is one base away. The chain uses TRBV7-6 and TRBJ2-2; D might be TRBD1 or TRBD2, each matching 5 bases. CDR1 SGHVS and CDR2 FNYEAQ come from the germline V gene. CDR3 length: 18 residues. The CDR3 region has the DNA TGTGCCAGCAGCTTAGCGTTGGATTCTTGGGGGAACACCGGGGAGCTGTCTTTT. Translation gives CASSLALDSWGNTGELSF.

The sample holds many counts of this clonotype. This chain links TRBV19 with TRBJ1-1, with D possibly TRBD1 on 6 matching bases. Germline V gene data show CDR1 as LNHDA and CDR2 as SQIVND (reference sequence). Trimming stripped 3 bases from V and 4 bases from J, with 12 bases between. The CDR3 extends over 14 amino acids. The CDR3 region has the DNA TGTGCCAGTAGTATCAGGGGATGGGGCACTGAAGCTTTCTTT. The encoded protein is CASSIRGWGTEAFF.

This clonotype was seen a handful of times. The V and J genes are TRBV20-1 and TRBJ2-2; 8 nucleotides line up with TRBD2. Germline V gene lookup returns CDR1 DFQATT and CDR2 SNEGSKA (reference sequence). Trimming at V came to 4 bases and at J to 3 bases, leaving 7 bases not matched to a gene. The CDR3 is made up of 15 amino acids. Written as DNA, the CDR3 is TGCAGTGCTACCCGGACTAGCCTATACACCGGGGAGCTGTTTTTT. Protein product: CSATRTSLYTGELFF.

At least ten counts were recorded for this clonotype. This chain joins TRBV12-3 or TRBV12-4 and TRBJ1-4; 10 bases match TRBD1. V lost 5 bases to trimming and J lost 7 bases; unmatched junction nucleotides: 13. This CDR3 has 17 amino acids. CDR3 bases: TGTGCCAGCAGTCCCCGGACAGGGGGGATGGGAAGTGAAAAACTGTTTTTT. This gives the protein CASSPRTGGMGSEKLFF.

At least ten counts were recorded for this clonotype. The chain is built from TRBV4-1 and TRBJ2-1; 7 nucleotides align to TRBD1. CDR1 MGHRA and CDR2 YSYEKL come from the germline V gene. The CDR3 has 14 amino acids. V gave up 4 bases and J gave up 8 bases; unmatched junction bases: 8. For the CDR3, the DNA is TGCGCCAGCAGCCCGAGGACAGGTTGGTATGAGCAGTTCTTC. Translation: CASSPRTGWYEQFF.

This clonotype was recorded many times. The rearrangement joins TRBV12-3 or TRBV12-4 to TRBJ2-2; 7 positions match TRBD1. There are 15 residues in the CDR3. Trimming took 6 bases from V and 1 from J; bases not matched to a gene: 5. CDR3 loop: CASSTTGVNTGELFF. CDR3 in DNA: TGTGCCAGCAGCACAACAGGGGTGAACACCGGGGAGCTGTTTTTT.

This clonotype has more than one count but fewer than ten. This chain connects TRBV7-9 to TRBJ1-2; D gene uncertain. From germline, CDR1 is SEHNR and CDR2 FQNEAQ (reference sequence). CDR3 length: 11 amino acids. The germline V and J ends were trimmed by 4 bases and 8 bases, with 8 bases remaining between them. DNA of the CDR3: TGTGCCAGCAGCTCCATTTCGGGCTACACCTTC. Translated: CASSSISGYTF.

Note on this clonotype: A much larger clonotype is one base distant, so this may be a read error. J is TRBJ2-5 and V is TRBV9, with TRBD1 as a possible D gene (6 bases). In germline, CDR1 is SGDLS, CDR2 YYNGEE. This CDR3 is built from 14 residues. CDR3 sequence: CASSAGHFQETEYF. CDR3 DNA sequence: TGTGCCAGCAGCGCGGGACACTTCCAAGAGACCGAGTACTTC.

This clonotype was seen repeatedly, ten times or more. The chain carries TRBV28 and TRBJ2-2; 8 nucleotides agree with TRBD2. Germline V CDR1 and CDR2: MDHEN, SYDVKM. The V segment lost 4 bases and the J segment 5 bases; nucleotides outside the gene matches: 6. The CDR3 runs 15 residues. The CDR3: CASSSPAGETGELFF. The CDR3 DNA is TGTGCCAGCAGTTCTCCAGCGGGAGAAACCGGGGAGCTGTTTTTT.